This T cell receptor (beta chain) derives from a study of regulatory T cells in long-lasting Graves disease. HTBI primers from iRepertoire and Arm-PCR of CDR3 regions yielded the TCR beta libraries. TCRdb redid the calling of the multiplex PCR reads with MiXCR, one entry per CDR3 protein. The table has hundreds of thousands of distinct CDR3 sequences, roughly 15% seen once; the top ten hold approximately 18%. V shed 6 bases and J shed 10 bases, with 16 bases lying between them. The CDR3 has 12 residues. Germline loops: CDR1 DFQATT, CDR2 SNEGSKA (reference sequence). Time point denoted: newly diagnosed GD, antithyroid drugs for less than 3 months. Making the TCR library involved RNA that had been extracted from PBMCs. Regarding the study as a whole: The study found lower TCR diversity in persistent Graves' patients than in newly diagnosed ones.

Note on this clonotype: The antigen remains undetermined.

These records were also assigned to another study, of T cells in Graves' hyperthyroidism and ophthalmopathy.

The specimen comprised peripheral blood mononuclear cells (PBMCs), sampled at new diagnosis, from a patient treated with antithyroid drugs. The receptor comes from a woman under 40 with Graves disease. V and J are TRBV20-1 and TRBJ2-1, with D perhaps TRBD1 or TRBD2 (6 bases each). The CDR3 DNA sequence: TGCAGTGCAAGTAGAGTAGGGGGGGAGCAGTTCTTC. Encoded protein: CSASRVGGEQFF.